The entry below gives a single T cell receptor (beta chain) sequence along with its context. Its antigen is still unknown. Both 60 Vbeta primers and 13 Jbeta primers went into the PCR. TCRdb keeps only in-frame clones here, not all; method: immunoSEQ multiplex PCR. The sample lists a few hundred thousand clones; over 80% were seen once. The CDR3 covers 14 residues. Germline V lookup: CDR1 KGHSH, CDR2 LQKENI. V was shortened by 0 bases and J by 8 bases, with 11 bases between the two germline ends. The sample is drawn from a study of cytomegalovirus exposure and HLA in healthy donors. Overall study findings and caveats: Most TCR sequences showed up rarely, but some public TCRs showed up in many donors.

The rearrangement joins TRBV18 to TRBJ2-1, with D possibly TRBD1 on 6 matching bases. The sample was PBMCs. This receptor was obtained from a woman aged 45-65 years in good health and CMV-seropositive. CDR3: CASSPPPEGDEQFF. The CDR3 DNA reads TGTGCCAGCTCACCACCGCCCGAGGGGGATGAGCAGTTCTTC.